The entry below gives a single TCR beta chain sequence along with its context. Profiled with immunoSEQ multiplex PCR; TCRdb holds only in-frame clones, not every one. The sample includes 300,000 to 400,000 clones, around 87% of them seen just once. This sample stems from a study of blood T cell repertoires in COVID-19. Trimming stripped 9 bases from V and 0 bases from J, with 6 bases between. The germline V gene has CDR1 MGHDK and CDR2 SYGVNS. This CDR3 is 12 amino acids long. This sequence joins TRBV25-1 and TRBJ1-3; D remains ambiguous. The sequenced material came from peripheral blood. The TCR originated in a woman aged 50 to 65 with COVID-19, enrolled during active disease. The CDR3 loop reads CASRSSGNTIYF. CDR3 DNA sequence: TGTGCCAGTCGGAGCTCTGGAAACACCATATATTTT.